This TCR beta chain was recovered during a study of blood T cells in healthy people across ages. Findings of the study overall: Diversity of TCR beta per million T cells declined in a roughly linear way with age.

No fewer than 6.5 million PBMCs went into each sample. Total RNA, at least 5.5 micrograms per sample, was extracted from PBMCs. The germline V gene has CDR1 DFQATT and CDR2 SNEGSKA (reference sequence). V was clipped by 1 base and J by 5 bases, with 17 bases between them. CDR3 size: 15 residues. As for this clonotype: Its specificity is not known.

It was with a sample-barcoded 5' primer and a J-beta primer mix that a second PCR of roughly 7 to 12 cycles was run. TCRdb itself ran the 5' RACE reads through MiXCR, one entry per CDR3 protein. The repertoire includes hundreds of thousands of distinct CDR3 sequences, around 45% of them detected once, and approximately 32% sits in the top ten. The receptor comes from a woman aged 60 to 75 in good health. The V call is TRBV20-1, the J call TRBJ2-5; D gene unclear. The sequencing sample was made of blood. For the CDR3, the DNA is TGCAGTGCTAGAGGGGGATTTGGGCGGCGGGAGACCCAGTACTTC. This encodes CSARGGFGRRETQYF.